Listed here are 18 T cell receptor beta chains from one sample, sequenced in a study of OX40 agonist ivuxolimab in advanced cancers. Repertoires were generated with immunoSEQ multiplex PCR, while TCRdb's copy carries only in-frame clones and drops some. Found here are 52,000 or so clones, around 82% of them singletons; the top ten hold about 4.5%. Sequencing was performed on CD4+ or CD8+ T cells sorted from blood, taken in a trial of the OX40 agonist ivuxolimab. These receptors were collected from an adult with an advanced solid tumor such as melanoma, head and neck, liver or kidney cancer.

Concerning this clone itself: Germline and junction disagree at one end, which may indicate a read error. V and J are TRBV7-9 and TRBJ1-3; TRBD1 might be the D (6 bases). This CDR3 region has 12 residues. Germline V CDR1 and CDR2: SEHNR, FQNEAQ (reference sequence). CDR3 region: CASTLTGNTIYF. The CDR3 bases are TGTGCCAGCACCTTAACAGGGAACACCATATATTTT.

The chain uses TRBV10-3 and TRBJ2-7, with 9 bases lining up with TRBD1. Germline CDR1 is ENHRY and CDR2 is SYGVKD. This CDR3 spans 12 amino acids. The ends lost 9 bases at V and 4 bases at J; junction bases unmatched: 4. The CDR3 loop is CAITGGGYEQYF. CDR3 DNA sequence: TGTGCCATAACAGGGGGCGGTTACGAGCAGTACTTC.

In DNA, the CDR3 is TGCAGCGTTGAGGGGGTAGCGCCCAATGAGCAGTTCTTC. Translated, it gives CSVEGVAPNEQFF. V usage is TRBV29-1 and J usage is TRBJ2-1, with D perhaps being TRBD1 or TRBD2 (5 bases each). The CDR3 contains 13 residues. Germline loops: CDR1 SQVTM, CDR2 ANQGSEA. V shed 3 bases and J shed 6 bases, with 12 bases lying between them.

In its sample, this clone was seen once. The V call is TRBV2, the J call TRBJ2-3; D call uncertain. Germline V lookup: CDR1 SNHLY, CDR2 FYNNEI. CDR3 length: 14 amino acids. Deletions cut 5 bases from V and 1 base from J, with 10 bases between. CDR3 in DNA: TGTGCCAGCAGTATCGACTTTCGCACAGATACGCAGTATTTT. It is translated as CASSIDFRTDTQYF.

The rearrangement joins TRBV2 to TRBJ2-3, with D maybe TRBD1 (6 bases). Trimming removed 8 bases from V and 0 bases from J, with 12 bases in between. The CDR3 has 14 amino acids. Germline assignment: CDR1 SNHLY and CDR2 FYNNEI. DNA for the CDR3: TGTGCCAGCGGCTCGGACAGAAGCACAGATACGCAGTATTTT. The encoded protein is CASGSDRSTDTQYF.

This clone was detected once. This chain links TRBV7-9 with TRBJ2-1; 14 bases match TRBD2. V shed 5 bases, J shed 0 bases, and the junction held 3 bases outside the gene matches. Germline assignment: CDR1 SEHNR and CDR2 FQNEAQ (reference sequence). CDR3 size: 17 residues. The CDR3 DNA reads as TGTGCCAGCAGCCCGGGACTAGCGGGGGCCTCCTACAATGAGCAGTTCTTC. This codes for CASSPGLAGASYNEQFF.

This clone is medium-sized by share. The V and J genes are TRBV7-2 and TRBJ2-7; D possibly corresponds to TRBD1 (5 bases). The CDR3 runs 14 residues. In germline, CDR1 is SGHTA, CDR2 FQGNSA. Trimming took off 2 bases at V and 5 bases at J, with 13 bases between the two ends. Here the CDR3 DNA reads TGTGCCAGCAGCTTACCAGCCACAGGAAACGAGCAGTACTTC. As protein: CASSLPATGNEQYF.

The V and J genes are TRBV5-1 and TRBJ1-1; no clear D gene. There are 14 residues in the CDR3. The V end lost 2 bases, the J end lost 1 base, and 9 bases lay between the germline ends. CDR1 is SGHRS, CDR2 YFSETQ, per germline. Written as DNA, the CDR3 is TGCGCCAGCAGCTTAAACCTCCAGAACACTGAAGCTTTCTTT. As protein: CASSLNLQNTEAFF.

The chain employs TRBV18 and TRBJ2-7, with 11 bases lining up with TRBD2. V was pared by 1 base and J by 5 bases, with 16 bases of the junction left unmatched. The CDR3 totals 19 residues. Germline V CDR1 and CDR2: KGHSH, LQKENI. CDR3 protein: CASSPRELAGAVGSDEQYF. The CDR3 bases are TGTGCCAGCTCACCACGGGAACTAGCGGGAGCAGTTGGGTCCGACGAGCAGTACTTC.

This chain uses TRBV10-2 with TRBJ2-7; 7 positions match TRBD2. With V trimmed by 2 bases and J by 0 bases, 4 bases remained unmatched. Per germline, CDR1 WSHSY and CDR2 SAAADI. This CDR3 has 15 amino acids. The CDR3 DNA follows: TGCGCCAGCAGTGAGCTAGCGGACCGCTCCTACGAGCAGTACTTC. This codes for CASSELADRSYEQYF.

The rearrangement uses TRBV7-2 and TRBJ1-6, with a weak D call TRBD1 (6 bases). The CDR3 extends over 15 amino acids. Per the germline V gene, CDR1 is SGHTA and CDR2 is FQGNSA. Trimming cost V 3 bases and J 9 bases, with 15 bases left between them. The CDR3, as DNA: TGTGCCAGCAGCTTGCGGGGGCAGGGACTTTCACCCCTCCACTTT. Translation: CASSLRGQGLSPLHF.

This chain uses TRBV30 with TRBJ2-7, with a weak D call TRBD2 (6 bases). Per the germline V gene, CDR1 is GTSNPN and CDR2 is SVGIG (reference sequence). V was pared by 0 bases and J by 6 bases, with 9 bases between. CDR3 length equals 12 residues. CDR3 region: CAWSVLGGEQYF. For the CDR3, the DNA is TGTGCCTGGAGTGTACTGGGGGGCGAGCAGTACTTC.

This clone showed up just a few times. The chain uses TRBV6-5 and TRBJ2-6; no clear D. The CDR3 runs to 16 residues. From germline, CDR1 is MNHEY and CDR2 SVGAGI. V lost 0 bases, J lost 4 bases, and 10 bases lay in between. CDR3 bases: TGTGCCAGCAGTTACTCGCCAGTGAGCGGGGCCAACGTCCTGACTTTC. Translation: CASSYSPVSGANVLTF.

This clone was picked up a small number of times. The chain has TRBV6-1 and TRBJ2-7; a possible D gene is TRBD1 (6 bases). This CDR3 has 14 amino acids. Germline-derived CDR1 and CDR2 are MNHNS and SASEGT. V lost 7 bases, J lost 3 bases, and 16 bases lay in between. This CDR3 is CASKTGLGDYEQYF. In DNA, the CDR3 is TGTGCCAGCAAAACAGGGTTGGGGGACTACGAGCAGTACTTC.

The chain combines TRBV6-1 with TRBJ2-1, with D uncertain. The V gene lost 6 bases and the J gene lost 4 bases, with 7 bases spanning the gap. The germline V gene has CDR1 MNHNS and CDR2 SASEGT. The CDR3 extends over 12 amino acids. The CDR3 bases are TGTGCCAGCAGGCATACATACAATGAGCAGTTCTTC. Translated, it gives CASRHTYNEQFF.

The chain employs TRBV29-1 and TRBJ2-5, with 10 bases lining up with TRBD2. Per the germline V gene, CDR1 is SQVTM and CDR2 is ANQGSEA. V was clipped by 4 bases and J by 2 bases; unmatched bases: 13. This CDR3 comprises 17 residues. The CDR3 region has the DNA TGCAGCGTTGTGAACAGGGGAAGAGCGGGAGGGCAAGAGACCCAGTACTTC. Translating gives CSVVNRGRAGGQETQYF.

The CDR3 region has the DNA TGTGCCAGCAGCAAAGCAGGGGCTAGCAGCTGCTCTGGGGCCAACGTCCTGACTTTC. Its protein is CASSKAGASSCSGANVLTF. The genes are TRBV21-1 and TRBJ2-6. TRBV21-1 is reported as a pseudogene. The CDR3 length is 19 residues.

This clone was counted between two and nine times. The gene calls are TRBV9 and TRBJ1-5, with no clear D. Germline V gives CDR1 SGDLS, CDR2 YYNGEE. V shed 2 bases and J shed 5 bases, with 5 bases lying between them. There are 12 residues in the CDR3. DNA of the CDR3: TGTGCCAGCAGCGTGGGCTATCAGCCCCAGCATTTT. This encodes CASSVGYQPQHF.